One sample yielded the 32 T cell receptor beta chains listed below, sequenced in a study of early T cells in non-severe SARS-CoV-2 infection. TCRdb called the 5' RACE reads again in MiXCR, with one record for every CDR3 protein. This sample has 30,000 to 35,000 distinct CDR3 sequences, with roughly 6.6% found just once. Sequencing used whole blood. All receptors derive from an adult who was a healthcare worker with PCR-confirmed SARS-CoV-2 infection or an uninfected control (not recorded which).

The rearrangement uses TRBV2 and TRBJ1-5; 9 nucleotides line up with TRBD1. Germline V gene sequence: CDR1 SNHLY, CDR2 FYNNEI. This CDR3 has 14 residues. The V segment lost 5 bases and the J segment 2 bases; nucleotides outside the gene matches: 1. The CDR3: CASSRTGGNQPQHF. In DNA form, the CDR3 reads TGTGCCAGCAGTCGGACAGGGGGCAATCAGCCCCAGCATTTT.

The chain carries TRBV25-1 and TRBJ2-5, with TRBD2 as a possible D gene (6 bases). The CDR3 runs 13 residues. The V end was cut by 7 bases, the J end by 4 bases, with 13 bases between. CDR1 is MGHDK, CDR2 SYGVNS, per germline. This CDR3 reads CASTQGAGETQYF. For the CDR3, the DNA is TGTGCCAGCACCCAGGGAGCGGGAGAGACCCAGTACTTC.

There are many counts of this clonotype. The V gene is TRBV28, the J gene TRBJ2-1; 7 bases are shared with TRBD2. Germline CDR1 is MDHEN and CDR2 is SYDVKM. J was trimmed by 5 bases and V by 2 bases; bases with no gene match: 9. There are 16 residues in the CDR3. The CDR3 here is CASSLRTSAVNNEQFF. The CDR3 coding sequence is TGTGCCAGCAGTTTACGAACTAGCGCGGTCAACAATGAGCAGTTCTTC. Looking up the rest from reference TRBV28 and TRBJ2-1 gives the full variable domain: DVKVTQSSRYLVKRTGEKVFLECVQDMDHENMFWYRQDPGLGLRLIYFSYDVKMKEKGDIPEGYSVSREKKERFSLILESASTNQTSMYLCASSLRTSAVNNEQFFGPGTRLTVL.

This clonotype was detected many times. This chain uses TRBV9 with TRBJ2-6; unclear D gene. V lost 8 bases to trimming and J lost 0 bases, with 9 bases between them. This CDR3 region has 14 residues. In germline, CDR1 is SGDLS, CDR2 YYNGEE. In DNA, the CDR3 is TGTGCCAGTCGCATCATCTCTGGGGCCAACGTCCTGACTTTC. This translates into CASRIISGANVLTF. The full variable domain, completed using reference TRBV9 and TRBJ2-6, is DSGVTQTPKHLITATGQRVTLRCSPRSGDLSVYWYQQSLDQGLQFLIQYYNGEERAKGNILERFSAQQFPDLHSELNLSSLELGDSALYFCASRIISGANVLTFGAGSRLTVL.

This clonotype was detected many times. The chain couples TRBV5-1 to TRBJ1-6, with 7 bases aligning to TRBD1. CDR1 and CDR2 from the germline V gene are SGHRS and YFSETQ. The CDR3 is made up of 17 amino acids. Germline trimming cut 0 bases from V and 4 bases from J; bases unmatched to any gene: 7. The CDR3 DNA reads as TGCGCCAGCAGCTTGGGGACGACAGGGCCTTATAATTCACCCCTCCACTTT. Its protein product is CASSLGTTGPYNSPLHF.

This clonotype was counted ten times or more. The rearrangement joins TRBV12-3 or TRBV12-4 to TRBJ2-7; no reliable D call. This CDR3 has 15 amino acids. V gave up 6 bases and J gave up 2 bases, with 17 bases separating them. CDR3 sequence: CASSPRRSQAYEQYF. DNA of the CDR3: TGTGCCAGCAGCCCCCGCAGGTCTCAAGCCTACGAGCAGTACTTC.

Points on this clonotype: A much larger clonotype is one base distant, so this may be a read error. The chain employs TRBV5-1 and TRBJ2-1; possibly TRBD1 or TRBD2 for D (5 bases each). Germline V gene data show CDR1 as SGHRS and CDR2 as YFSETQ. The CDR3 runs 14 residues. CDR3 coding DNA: TGCGCCTGCAGCGACCCCGTGAGGGGCGGTGAGCAGTTCTTC. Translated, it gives CACSDPVRGGEQFF. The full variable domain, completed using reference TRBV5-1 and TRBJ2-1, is KAGVTQTPRYLIKTRGQQVTLSCSPISGHRSVSWYQQTPGQGLQFLFEYFSETQRNKGNFPGRFSGRQFSNSRSEMNVSTLELGDSALYLCACSDPVRGGEQFFGPGTRLTVL.

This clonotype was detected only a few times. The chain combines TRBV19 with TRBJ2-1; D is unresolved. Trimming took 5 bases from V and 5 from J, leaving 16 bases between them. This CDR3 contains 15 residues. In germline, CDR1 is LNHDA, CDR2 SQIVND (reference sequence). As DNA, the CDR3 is TGTGCCAGTAGTTTAGGTAGTCCTGAAAACAATGAGCAGTTCTTC. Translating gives CASSLGSPENNEQFF.

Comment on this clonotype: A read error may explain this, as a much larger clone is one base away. The CDR3 region is CANSVLAGVGTQYF. The CDR3 nucleotides are TGTGCCAACAGCGTACTAGCGGGAGTAGGTACGCAGTATTTT. V is TRBV5-4 and J is TRBJ2-3, with 11 bases fitting TRBD2. CDR3 length equals 14 residues. CDR1 and CDR2 from the germline V gene are SGHNT and YYREEE (reference sequence).

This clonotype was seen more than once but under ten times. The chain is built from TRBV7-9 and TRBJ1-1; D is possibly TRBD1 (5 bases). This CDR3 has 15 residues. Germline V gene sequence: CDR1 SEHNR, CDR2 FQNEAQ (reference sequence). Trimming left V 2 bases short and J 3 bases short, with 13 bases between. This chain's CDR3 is CASSLREGRYTEAFF. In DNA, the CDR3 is TGTGCCAGCAGCTTAAGAGAGGGGAGGTACACTGAAGCTTTCTTT. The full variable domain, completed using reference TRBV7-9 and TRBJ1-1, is DTGVSQNPRHKITKRGQNVTFRCDPISEHNRLYWYRQTLGQGPEFLTYFQNEAQLEKSRLLSDRFSAERPKGSFSTLEIQRTEQGDSAMYLCASSLREGRYTEAFFGQGTRLTVV.

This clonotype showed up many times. CDR3 region: CAMGLAGHEGEQYF. The CDR3 coding sequence is TGTGCCATGGGACTAGCCGGCCACGAAGGCGAGCAGTACTTC. The V call is TRBV10-3, the J call TRBJ2-7; TRBD2 aligns across 9 bases. Germline CDR1 and CDR2: ENHRY and SYGVKD. Trimming removed 9 bases from V and 6 bases from J; junction bases left unmatched: 12. The CDR3 has 14 residues.

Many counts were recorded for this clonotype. In nucleotides, the CDR3 is TGTGCCAGCTCACCAGACAGGGAATCGGGCTACACCTTC. Protein: CASSPDRESGYTF. V and J are TRBV18 and TRBJ1-2; 7 bases match TRBD1. CDR1 and CDR2 (germline): KGHSH, LQKENI. After removal of 2 bases from V and 8 bases from J, the junction contained 5 bases not matched to a gene. The CDR3 runs 13 residues.

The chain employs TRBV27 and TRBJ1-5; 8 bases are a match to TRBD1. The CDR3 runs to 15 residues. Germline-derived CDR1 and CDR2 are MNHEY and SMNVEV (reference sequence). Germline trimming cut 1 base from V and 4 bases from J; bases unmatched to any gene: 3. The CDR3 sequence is CASSLLGTGNQPQHF. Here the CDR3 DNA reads TGTGCCAGCAGTTTATTGGGGACAGGAAATCAGCCCCAGCATTTT.

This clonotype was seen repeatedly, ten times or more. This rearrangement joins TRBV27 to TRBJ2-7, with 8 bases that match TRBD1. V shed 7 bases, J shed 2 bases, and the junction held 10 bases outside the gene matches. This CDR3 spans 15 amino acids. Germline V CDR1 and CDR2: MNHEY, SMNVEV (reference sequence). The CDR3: CASTPSGGATYEQYF. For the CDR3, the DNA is TGTGCCAGCACCCCGTCAGGGGGCGCAACCTACGAGCAGTACTTC.

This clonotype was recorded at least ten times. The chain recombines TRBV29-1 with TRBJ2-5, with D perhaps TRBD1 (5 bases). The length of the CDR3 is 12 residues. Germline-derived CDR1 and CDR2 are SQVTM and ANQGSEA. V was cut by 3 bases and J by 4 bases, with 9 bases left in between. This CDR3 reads CSVEAGSETQYF. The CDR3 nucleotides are TGCAGCGTTGAGGCAGGGTCAGAGACCCAGTACTTC.

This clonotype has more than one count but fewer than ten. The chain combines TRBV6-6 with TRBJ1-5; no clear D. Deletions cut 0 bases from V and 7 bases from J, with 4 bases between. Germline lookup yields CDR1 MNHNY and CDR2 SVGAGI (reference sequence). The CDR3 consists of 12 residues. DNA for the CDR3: TGTGCCAGCAGTTACTCGGGACAGCCCCAGCATTTT. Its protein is CASSYSGQPQHF.

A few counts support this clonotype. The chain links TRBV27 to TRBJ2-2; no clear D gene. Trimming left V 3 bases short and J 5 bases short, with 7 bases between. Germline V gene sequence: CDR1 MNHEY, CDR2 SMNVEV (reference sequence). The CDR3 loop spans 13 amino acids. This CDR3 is CASSFRGTGELFF. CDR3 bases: TGTGCCAGCAGTTTCCGAGGAACCGGGGAGCTGTTTTTT.

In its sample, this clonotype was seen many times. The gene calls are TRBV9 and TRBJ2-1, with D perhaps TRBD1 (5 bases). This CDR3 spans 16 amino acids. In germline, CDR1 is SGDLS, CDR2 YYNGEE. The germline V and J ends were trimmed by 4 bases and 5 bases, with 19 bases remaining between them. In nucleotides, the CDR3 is TGTGCCAGCAGCACATACGCAGGGATAGCCAACAATGAGCAGTTCTTC. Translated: CASSTYAGIANNEQFF. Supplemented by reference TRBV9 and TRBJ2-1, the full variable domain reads DSGVTQTPKHLITATGQRVTLRCSPRSGDLSVYWYQQSLDQGLQFLIQYYNGEERAKGNILERFSAQQFPDLHSELNLSSLELGDSALYFCASSTYAGIANNEQFFGPGTRLTVL.

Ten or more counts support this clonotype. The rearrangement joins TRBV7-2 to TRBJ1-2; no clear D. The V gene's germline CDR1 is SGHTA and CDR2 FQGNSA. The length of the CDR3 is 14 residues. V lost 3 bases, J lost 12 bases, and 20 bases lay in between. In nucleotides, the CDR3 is TGTGCCAGCAGCTTGGATGGGAACAGACGGCTAGACACCTTC. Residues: CASSLDGNRRLDTF.

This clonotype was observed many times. The CDR3 sequence: CSATRTVRETQYF. The DNA for the CDR3 is TGCAGTGCTACCCGGACCGTCCGAGAGACCCAGTACTTC. The V and J genes are TRBV20-1 and TRBJ2-5; D is uncertain. V was cut by 4 bases and J by 4 bases, with 13 bases left in between. Per the germline V gene, CDR1 is DFQATT and CDR2 is SNEGSKA (reference sequence). This CDR3 comprises 13 residues.

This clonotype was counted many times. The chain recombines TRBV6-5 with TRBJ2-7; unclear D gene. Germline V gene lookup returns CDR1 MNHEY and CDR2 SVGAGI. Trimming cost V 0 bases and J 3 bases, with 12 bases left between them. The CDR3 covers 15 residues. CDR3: CASSYSRQAYYEQYF. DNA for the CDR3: TGTGCCAGCAGTTACTCGAGGCAGGCTTACTACGAGCAGTACTTC.

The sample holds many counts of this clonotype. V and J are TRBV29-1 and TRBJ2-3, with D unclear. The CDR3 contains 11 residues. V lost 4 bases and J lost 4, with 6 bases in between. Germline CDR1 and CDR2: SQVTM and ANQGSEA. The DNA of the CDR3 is TGCAGCGTTGGGAGAGCAGATACGCAGTATTTT. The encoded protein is CSVGRADTQYF.

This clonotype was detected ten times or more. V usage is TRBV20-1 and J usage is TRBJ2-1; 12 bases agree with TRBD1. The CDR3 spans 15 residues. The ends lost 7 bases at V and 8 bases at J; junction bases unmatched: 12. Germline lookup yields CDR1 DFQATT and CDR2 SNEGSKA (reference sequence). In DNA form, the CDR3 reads TGCAGTGAACAACTCGGGACAGGGGGCTTCGATGAGCAGTTCTTC. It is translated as CSEQLGTGGFDEQFF.

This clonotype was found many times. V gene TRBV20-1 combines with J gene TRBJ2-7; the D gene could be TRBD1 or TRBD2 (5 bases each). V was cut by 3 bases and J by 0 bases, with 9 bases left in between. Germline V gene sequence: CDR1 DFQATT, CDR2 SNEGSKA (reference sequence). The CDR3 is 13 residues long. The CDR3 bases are TGCAGTGCTAGCGGGACCTTCTCCTACGAGCAGTACTTC. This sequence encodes CSASGTFSYEQYF.

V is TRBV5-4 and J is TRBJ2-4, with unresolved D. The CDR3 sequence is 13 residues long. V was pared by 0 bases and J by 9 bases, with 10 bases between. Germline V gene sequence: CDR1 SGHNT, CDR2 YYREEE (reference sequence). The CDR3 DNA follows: TGTGCCAGCAGCTTGGACCTCCTTGGCATTCAGTACTTC. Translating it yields CASSLDLLGIQYF.

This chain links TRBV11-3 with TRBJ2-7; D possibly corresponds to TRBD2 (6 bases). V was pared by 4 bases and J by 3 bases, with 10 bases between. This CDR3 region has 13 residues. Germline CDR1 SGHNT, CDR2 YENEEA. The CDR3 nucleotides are TGTGCCAGCAGCTGGGGACTTGACTACGAGCAGTACTTC. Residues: CASSWGLDYEQYF.

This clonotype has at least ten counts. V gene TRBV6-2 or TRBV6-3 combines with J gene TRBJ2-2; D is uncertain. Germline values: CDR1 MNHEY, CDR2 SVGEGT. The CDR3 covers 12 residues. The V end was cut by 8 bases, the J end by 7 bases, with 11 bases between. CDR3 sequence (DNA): TGTGCCAGCGGGCGCCTGGGCGGGGAGCTGTTTTTT. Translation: CASGRLGGELFF.

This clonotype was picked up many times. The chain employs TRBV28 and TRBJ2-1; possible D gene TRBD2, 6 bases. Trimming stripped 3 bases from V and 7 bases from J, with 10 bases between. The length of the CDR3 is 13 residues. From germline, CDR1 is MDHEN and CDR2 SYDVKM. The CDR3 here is CASSFRGTNEQFF. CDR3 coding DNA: TGTGCCAGCAGTTTCCGCGGGACGAATGAGCAGTTCTTC.

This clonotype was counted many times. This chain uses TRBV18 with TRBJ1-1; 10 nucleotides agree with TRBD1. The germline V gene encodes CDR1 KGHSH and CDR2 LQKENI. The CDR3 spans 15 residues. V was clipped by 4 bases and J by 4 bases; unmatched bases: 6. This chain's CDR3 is CASSQGQGQSTEAFF. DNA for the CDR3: TGTGCCAGCTCACAGGGACAGGGGCAGAGCACTGAAGCTTTCTTT. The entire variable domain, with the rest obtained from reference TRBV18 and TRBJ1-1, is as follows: NAGVMQNPRHLVRRRGQEARLRCSPMKGHSHVYWYRQLPEEGLKFMVYLQKENIIDESGMPKERFSAEFPKEGPSILRIQQVVRGDSAAYFCASSQGQGQSTEAFFGQGTRLTVV.

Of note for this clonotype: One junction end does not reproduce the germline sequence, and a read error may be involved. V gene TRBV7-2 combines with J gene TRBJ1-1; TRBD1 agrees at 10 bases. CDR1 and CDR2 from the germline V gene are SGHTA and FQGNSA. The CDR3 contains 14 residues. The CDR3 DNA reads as TGTGCCAGCAGCCCGGACAGGGGGAGCCCTGAAGTTTTCTTT. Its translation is CASSPDRGSPEVFF.

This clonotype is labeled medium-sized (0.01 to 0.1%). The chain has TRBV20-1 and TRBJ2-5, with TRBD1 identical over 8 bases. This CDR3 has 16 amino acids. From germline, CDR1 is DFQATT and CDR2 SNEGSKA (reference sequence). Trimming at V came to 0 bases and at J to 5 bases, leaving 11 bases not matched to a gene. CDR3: CSARDAGGGRGETQYF. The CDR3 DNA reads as TGCAGTGCTAGAGATGCAGGGGGCGGGCGAGGGGAGACCCAGTACTTC.

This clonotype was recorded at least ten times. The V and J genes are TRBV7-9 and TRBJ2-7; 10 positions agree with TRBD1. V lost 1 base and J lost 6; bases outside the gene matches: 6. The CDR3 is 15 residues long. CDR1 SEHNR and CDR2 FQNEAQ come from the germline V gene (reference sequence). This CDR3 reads CASSLEGTGVLEQYF. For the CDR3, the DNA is TGTGCCAGCAGCTTAGAAGGGACAGGGGTACTCGAGCAGTACTTC.